This is a list of T cell receptor beta chains from one sample in a study of blood T cell repertoires in COVID-19. Clones were read by immunoSEQ multiplex PCR, and TCRdb kept only the in-frame ones, dropping some. Here the sample spans about 280,000 clones, roughly 85% being singletons. The material sequenced was PBMCs or T cells enriched from blood (not recorded which). These receptors were collected from a woman in her forties or fifties who had recovered from COVID-19. Both conserved end residues are part of each CDR3. Each record gives: D gene, clone size, V gene, J gene, CDR3 protein, CDR3 DNA. The D gene is left open where the match is weak. The listing skips clone size in some rows; elsewhere it reads once, few, many or a size class.

>.|.|TRBV19|TRBJ1-4
CASQRQPGEKLFF
TGTGCCAGTCAACGACAACCTGGAGAAAAACTGTTTTTT
>.|few|TRBV5-1|TRBJ1-3
CASSPGHTSGNTIYF
TGCGCCAGCAGCCCGGGACATACCTCTGGAAACACCATATATTTT
>.|.|TRBV7-2|TRBJ2-3
CASPKAGSRGTDTQYF
TGTGCCAGCCCAAAGGCTGGCAGTCGGGGTACAGATACGCAGTATTTT
>.|.|TRBV27|TRBJ1-5
CASSKTGSYSNQPQHF
TGTGCCAGCAGTAAAACAGGGTCCTATAGCAATCAGCCCCAGCATTTT
>TRBD2|.|TRBV5-1|TRBJ2-1
CASSPGLAGSYNEQFF
TGCGCCAGCAGCCCGGGACTAGCGGGCTCCTACAATGAGCAGTTCTTC
>TRBD2|.|TRBV19|TRBJ2-7
CASSIPGGRTYEQYF
TGTGCCAGTAGTATACCCGGCGGGAGGACCTACGAGCAGTACTTC
>TRBD1|.|TRBV6-1|TRBJ2-7
CASSATPGQGVYEQYF
TGTGCCAGCAGTGCCACTCCGGGACAGGGGGTTTACGAGCAGTACTTC
>.|.|TRBV29-1|TRBJ1-3
CSAGTGSGNTIYF
TGCAGCGCTGGGACTGGCTCTGGAAACACCATATATTTT
>TRBD1|.|TRBV30|TRBJ2-7
CAWTHRDRGSYEQYF
TGTGCCTGGACACACCGGGACAGGGGCTCCTACGAGCAGTACTTC
>TRBD1|.|TRBV10-1|TRBJ1-1
CASSDHGTGDTEAFF
TGCGCCAGCAGTGATCATGGGACAGGGGACACTGAAGCTTTCTTT
>TRBD1|.|TRBV10-2|TRBJ1-1
CASSEPPDRVNTEAFF
TGCGCCAGCAGTGAGCCCCCCGACAGGGTGAACACTGAAGCTTTCTTT
>.|.|TRBV5-8|TRBJ2-4
CASSPLSRIQYF
TGTGCCAGCAGTCCCCTAAGCAGGATCCAGTACTTC
>.|few|TRBV7-9|TRBJ2-7
CASSSGTPFSRQYF
TGTGCCAGCAGTTCCGGGACTCCGTTCTCCCGGCAGTACTTC
>.|.|TRBV7-9|TRBJ1-2
CASSLAGQSSYGYTF
TGTGCCAGCAGCTTAGCTGGACAGTCATCCTATGGCTACACCTTC
>.|.|TRBV3-1/TRBV3-2|TRBJ1-1
CASSQGREGRAFF
TGTGCCAGCAGCCAAGGCCGAGAGGGCCGAGCTTTCTTT
>TRBD2|.|TRBV5-1|TRBJ2-1
CASSLEVVSGTYNEQFF
TGCGCCAGCAGCTTGGAAGTGGTTAGCGGGACCTACAATGAGCAGTTCTTC
>.|.|TRBV19|TRBJ1-1
CASSHRVRDTEAFF
TGTGCCAGTAGTCACAGGGTACGGGACACTGAAGCTTTCTTT
>TRBD1|.|TRBV5-1|TRBJ1-4
CASSFDRGRGDEKLFF
TGCGCCAGCAGCTTCGACAGGGGGCGCGGAGATGAAAAACTGTTTTTT
>.|once|TRBV9|TRBJ1-2
CASSAAGGNYGYTF
TGTGCCAGCAGCGCCGCCGGGGGGAACTATGGCTACACCTTC
>TRBD2|.|TRBV6-2/TRBV6-3|TRBJ2-5
CASSYGGGFEETQYF
TGTGCCAGCAGTTACGGGGGGGGGTTCGAGGAGACCCAGTACTTC
>TRBD2|few|TRBV4-2|TRBJ2-3
CASSRQLAGGTDTQYF
TGTGCCAGCAGCCGGCAGCTAGCGGGGGGGACAGATACGCAGTATTTT
>.|.|TRBV27|TRBJ1-5
CASSLTVNQPQHF
TGTGCCAGCAGTTTGACAGTCAATCAGCCCCAGCATTTT
>.|.|TRBV6-5|TRBJ1-1
CASSYGLGRDTEAFF
TGTGCCAGCAGTTACGGTTTAGGCAGGGACACTGAAGCTTTCTTT
>.|.|TRBV30|TRBJ1-1
CAWNFNRVATEAFF
TGTGCCTGGAATTTCAACAGGGTAGCCACTGAAGCTTTCTTT
>.|.|TRBV14|TRBJ2-1
CASSQRTGGASYNEQFF
TGTGCCAGCAGCCAAAGAACAGGGGGGGCTTCCTACAATGAGCAGTTCTTC
>.|.|TRBV7-8|TRBJ1-4
CASSLGWAGVNEKLFF
TGTGCCAGCAGCTTAGGGTGGGCAGGGGTTAATGAAAAACTGTTTTTT
>TRBD2|.|TRBV23-1|TRBJ2-7
CASSQSGGRASYEQYF
TGCGCCAGCAGTCAATCAGGCGGGAGGGCCTCCTACGAGCAGTACTTC
>.|once|TRBV19|TRBJ2-1
CASSIRLAYNEQFF
TGTGCCAGTAGTATAAGGCTAGCCTACAATGAGCAGTTCTTC
>.|.|TRBV11-2|TRBJ1-4
CASSIGPGADEKLFF
TGTGCCAGCAGCATAGGCCCAGGGGCAGATGAAAAACTGTTTTTT
>.|.|TRBV11-3|TRBJ1-1
CASSSGAAEAFF
TGTGCCAGCAGCTCAGGGGCCGCTGAAGCTTTCTTT